These 16 T cell receptor beta chains share one sample of origin, sequenced in a study of cytomegalovirus exposure and HLA in healthy donors. The study ran its PCR with 60 Vbeta and 13 Jbeta primers. Method: immunoSEQ multiplex PCR; TCRdb's copy keeps in-frame clones and lacks some. The table includes 90,000 to 150,000 clones, 82% detected once. Sequencing was performed on PBMCs. These receptors all stem from a woman younger than 35 in good health and CMV-seronegative.

Only a few counts were recorded for this clone. This chain connects TRBV19 to TRBJ2-1, with TRBD2 identical over 9 bases. The CDR3 length is 13 residues. CDR1 and CDR2 (germline): LNHDA, SQIVND (reference sequence). V lost 9 bases and J lost 4; bases outside the gene matches: 4. The CDR3 DNA reads as TGTGCCAGCGGACTAGCGCGTTACAATGAGCAGTTCTTC. It yields the protein CASGLARYNEQFF.

V usage is TRBV7-2 and J usage is TRBJ1-5; TRBD1 is a possible D gene (6 bases). Germline CDR1 SGHTA, CDR2 FQGNSA. CDR3 size: 17 residues. V shed 1 base and J shed 2 bases, with 15 bases lying between them. The CDR3 region has the DNA TGTGCCAGCAGCTTAGTGGGGACACCCGGGGGCAATCAGCCCCAGCATTTT. Amino acid sequence: CASSLVGTPGGNQPQHF.

The chain uses TRBV19 and TRBJ1-5; D is perhaps TRBD1 (5 bases). CDR1 LNHDA and CDR2 SQIVND come from the germline V gene (reference sequence). The CDR3 has 16 residues. The V end lost 7 bases, the J end lost 7 bases, and 23 bases lay between the germline ends. The DNA of the CDR3 is TGTGCCAGTACCCATAGGTCCGGGACTTTAGGCCAGCCCCAGCATTTT. This gives the protein CASTHRSGTLGQPQHF. The variable domain in full, completed from reference TRBV19 and TRBJ1-5, reads DGGITQSPKYLFRKEGQNVTLSCEQNLNHDAMYWYRQDPGQGLRLIYYSQIVNDFQKGDIAEGYSVSREKKESFPLTVTSAQKNPTAFYLCASTHRSGTLGQPQHFGDGTRLSIL.

The genes are TRBV19 and TRBJ1-1, with 9 bases identical to TRBD1. The V gene end was trimmed by 3 bases and the J gene end by 0 bases; junction bases not matched to a gene: 5. CDR1 is LNHDA, CDR2 SQIVND, per germline (reference sequence). The CDR3 totals 16 residues. The CDR3: CASSITGGRMNTEAFF. In DNA form, the CDR3 reads TGTGCCAGTAGTATTACAGGGGGCCGTATGAACACTGAAGCTTTCTTT.

This clone was observed a few times. The CDR3 loop reads CASSDLQGFGELFF. The CDR3 coding sequence is TGTGCCAGCAGCGACCTTCAGGGATTCGGGGAGCTGTTTTTT. The rearrangement links TRBV9 to TRBJ2-2; a possible D gene is TRBD1 (5 bases). Per the germline V gene, CDR1 is SGDLS and CDR2 is YYNGEE. The CDR3 sequence is 14 residues long. V gave up 3 bases and J gave up 7 bases, with 13 bases separating them.

The chain links TRBV7-9 to TRBJ1-1; tentative D call: TRBD1 (6 bases). The germline V gene encodes CDR1 SEHNR and CDR2 FQNEAQ (reference sequence). This CDR3 spans 14 amino acids. V lost 1 base, J lost 1 base, and 7 bases lay in between. The CDR3 DNA is TGTGCCAGCAGCTTAGAACAGGGGAACACTGAAGCTTTCTTT. This translates into CASSLEQGNTEAFF. Looking up the rest from reference TRBV7-9 and TRBJ1-1 gives the full variable domain: DTGVSQNPRHKITKRGQNVTFRCDPISEHNRLYWYRQTLGQGPEFLTYFQNEAQLEKSRLLSDRFSAERPKGSFSTLEIQRTEQGDSAMYLCASSLEQGNTEAFFGQGTRLTVV.

The chain combines TRBV9 with TRBJ2-7, with D possibly TRBD1 on 6 matching bases. Trimming left V 2 bases short and J 2 bases short, with 14 bases between. Looked up from germline, CDR1 is SGDLS and CDR2 is YYNGEE. The length of the CDR3 is 15 residues. CDR3 residues: CASSVGWTDAYEQYF. The CDR3 DNA is TGTGCCAGCAGCGTGGGCTGGACAGATGCCTACGAGCAGTACTTC.

The chain has TRBV5-1 and TRBJ1-1; TRBD1 aligns across 8 bases. The CDR3 totals 15 residues. The junction had 8 bases not matched to a gene; V was cut back by 4 bases and J by 3 bases. Germline CDR1 is SGHRS and CDR2 is YFSETQ. The CDR3 coding sequence is TGCGCCAGCAGCGGTCAGGGGGCGGAGGACACTGAAGCTTTCTTT. Translated, it gives CASSGQGAEDTEAFF.

The rearrangement links TRBV5-6 to TRBJ1-3, with TRBD1 matching 7 bases. Germline loops: CDR1 SGHDT, CDR2 YYEEEE. The trim removed 2 bases at V and 2 bases at J, leaving 4 bases unmatched. The CDR3 is made up of 15 amino acids. The CDR3 loop reads CASSLRDRAGNTIYF. CDR3 sequence (DNA): TGTGCCAGCAGCTTACGCGACAGGGCTGGAAACACCATATATTTT. Looking up the rest from reference TRBV5-6 and TRBJ1-3 gives the full variable domain: DAGVTQSPTHLIKTRGQQVTLRCSPKSGHDTVSWYQQALGQGPQFIFQYYEEEERQRGNFPDRFSGHQFPNYSSELNVNALLLGDSALYLCASSLRDRAGNTIYFGEGSWLTVV.

This rearrangement joins TRBV6-5 to TRBJ1-3; D call uncertain. Trimming pared 4 bases from V and 4 bases from J, leaving 11 bases between. Germline CDR1 is MNHEY and CDR2 is SVGAGI. The CDR3 consists of 14 residues. The CDR3 reads CASSSPSPGNTIYF. The CDR3 DNA is TGTGCCAGCAGTTCCCCCTCCCCCGGAAACACCATATATTTT.

The chain has TRBV27 and TRBJ1-1, with D perhaps TRBD1 (6 bases). The germline V and J ends were trimmed by 8 bases and 0 bases, with 16 bases remaining between them. The CDR3 is 15 amino acids. Germline-derived CDR1 and CDR2 are MNHEY and SMNVEV (reference sequence). The CDR3 nucleotides read TGTGCCAGCTGGGCCGGACAGAACTTGAACACTGAAGCTTTCTTT. It codes for CASWAGQNLNTEAFF.

On this clone itself: The junction and the germline gene differ at one end; a read error may be behind it. The chain combines TRBV30 with TRBJ2-6, with D perhaps TRBD2 (6 bases). This CDR3 contains 17 residues. CDR1 and CDR2 (germline): GTSNPN, SVGIG (reference sequence). In DNA form, the CDR3 reads TGTGCCTGGAGTGTACGGGGACTGCTCTCTGGGGCCAACGGCCTGACTTTC. Residues: CAWSVRGLLSGANGLTF.

This sequence joins TRBV7-2 and TRBJ1-2; unclear D gene. Trimming took 5 bases from V and 5 from J, leaving 12 bases between them. The length of the CDR3 is 13 residues. Per the germline V gene, CDR1 is SGHTA and CDR2 is FQGNSA. The CDR3 DNA follows: TGTGCCAGCAGCCGGGCGGAGCGGTATGGCTACACCTTC. This codes for CASSRAERYGYTF.

The V gene is TRBV9, the J gene TRBJ1-1; tentative D call: TRBD1 (5 bases). Germline CDR1 SGDLS, CDR2 YYNGEE. The CDR3 spans 15 residues. Trimming stripped 0 bases from V and 2 bases from J, with 11 bases between. CDR3 nucleotides: TGTGCCAGCAGCGTAGAAGGGCAGGGAAACACTGAAGCTTTCTTT. This translates into CASSVEGQGNTEAFF.

The chain combines TRBV13 with TRBJ1-3, with D hard to call. Germline V gene lookup returns CDR1 PRHDT and CDR2 FYEKMQ (reference sequence). The CDR3 spans 14 residues. Trimming took 4 bases from V and 8 from J, leaving 15 bases between them. CDR3 in DNA: TGTGCCAGCAGCTCCCCGGGGAGTCGGGACACCATATATTTT. Encoded protein: CASSSPGSRDTIYF.

The CDR3 spells CASAHYEQYF. The CDR3 bases are TGTGCTAGTGCCCACTACGAGCAGTACTTC. This rearrangement joins TRBV12-5 to TRBJ2-7; D gene unclear. From germline, CDR1 is LGHNT and CDR2 FRNRAP. This CDR3 has 10 amino acids. V was shortened by 7 bases and J by 3 bases, with 4 bases between the two germline ends.